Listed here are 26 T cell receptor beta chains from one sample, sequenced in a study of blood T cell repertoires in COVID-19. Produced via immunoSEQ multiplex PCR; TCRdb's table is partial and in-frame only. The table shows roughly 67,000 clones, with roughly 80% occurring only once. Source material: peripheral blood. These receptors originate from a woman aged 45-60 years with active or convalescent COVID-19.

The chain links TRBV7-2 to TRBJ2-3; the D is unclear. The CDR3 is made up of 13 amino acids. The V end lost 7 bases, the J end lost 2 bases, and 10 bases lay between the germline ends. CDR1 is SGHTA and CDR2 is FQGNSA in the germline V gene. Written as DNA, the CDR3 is TGTGCCAGCACCTTGTCCATCACAGATACGCAGTATTTT. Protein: CASTLSITDTQYF. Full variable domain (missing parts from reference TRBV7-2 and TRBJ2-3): GAGVSQSPSNKVTEKGKDVELRCDPISGHTALYWYRQSLGQGLEFLIYFQGNSAPDKSGLPSDRFSAERTGGSVSTLTIQRTQQEDSAVYLCASTLSITDTQYFGPGTRLTVL.

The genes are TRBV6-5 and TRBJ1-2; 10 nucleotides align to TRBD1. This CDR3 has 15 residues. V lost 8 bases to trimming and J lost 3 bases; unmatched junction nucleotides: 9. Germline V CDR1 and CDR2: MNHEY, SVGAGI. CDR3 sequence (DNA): TGTGCCAGCGTCCCCCGACAGGGGGCTTACTATGGCTACACCTTC. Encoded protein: CASVPRQGAYYGYTF.

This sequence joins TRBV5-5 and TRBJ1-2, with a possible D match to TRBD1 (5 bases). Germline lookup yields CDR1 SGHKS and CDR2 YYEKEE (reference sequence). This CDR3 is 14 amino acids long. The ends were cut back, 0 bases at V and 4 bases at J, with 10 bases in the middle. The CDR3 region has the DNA TGTGCCAGCAGCTTGGGTGGCAGGGCCTATGGCTACACCTTC. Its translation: CASSLGGRAYGYTF.

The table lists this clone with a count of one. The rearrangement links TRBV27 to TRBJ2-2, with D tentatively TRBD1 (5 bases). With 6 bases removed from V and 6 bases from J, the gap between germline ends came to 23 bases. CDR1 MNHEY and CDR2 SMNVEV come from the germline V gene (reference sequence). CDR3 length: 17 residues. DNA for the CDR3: TGTGCCAGCAGCTCCCTGGGGCTTCTAAAGAAGGCCGGGGAGCTGTTTTTT. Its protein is CASSSLGLLKKAGELFF.

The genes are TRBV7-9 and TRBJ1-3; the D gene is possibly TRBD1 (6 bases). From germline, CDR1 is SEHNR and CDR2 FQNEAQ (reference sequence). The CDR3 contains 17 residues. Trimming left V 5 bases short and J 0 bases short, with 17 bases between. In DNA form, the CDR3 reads TGTGCCAGCAGCCCTCTGGGCAGGGGAAGCTCTGGAAACACCATATATTTT. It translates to CASSPLGRGSSGNTIYF.

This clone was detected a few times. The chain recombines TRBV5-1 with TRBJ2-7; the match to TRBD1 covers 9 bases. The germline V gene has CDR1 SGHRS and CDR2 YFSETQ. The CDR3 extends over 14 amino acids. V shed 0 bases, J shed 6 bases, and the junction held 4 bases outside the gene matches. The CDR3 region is CASSLATGGREQYF. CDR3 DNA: TGCGCCAGCAGCTTGGCAACAGGGGGCCGCGAGCAGTACTTC.

The CDR3 region has the DNA TGTGCTAGTGGTTTGGGGAGCTCCTACAATGAGCAGTTCTTC. Amino acid sequence: CASGLGSSYNEQFF. The chain combines TRBV12-5 with TRBJ2-1; D call uncertain. This CDR3 region has 14 residues. Germline V CDR1 and CDR2: LGHNT, FRNRAP. V lost 1 base and J lost 0, with 4 bases in between.

The CDR3 loop reads CASSQRPNSPLHF. CDR3 sequence (DNA): TGTGCCAGCAGCCAGAGGCCAAATTCACCCCTCCACTTT. V and J are TRBV7-3 and TRBJ1-6, with unresolved D. This CDR3 has 13 residues. Trimming removed 5 bases from V and 7 bases from J, with 9 bases in between. CDR1 and CDR2 from the germline V gene are SGHTA and FQGTGA.

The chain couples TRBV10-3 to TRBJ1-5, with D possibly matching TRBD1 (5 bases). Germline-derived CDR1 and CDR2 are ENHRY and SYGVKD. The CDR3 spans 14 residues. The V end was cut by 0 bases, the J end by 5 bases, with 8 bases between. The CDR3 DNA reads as TGTGCCATCAGTGAGTCTAGGGGCGATCAGCCCCAGCATTTT. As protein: CAISESRGDQPQHF.

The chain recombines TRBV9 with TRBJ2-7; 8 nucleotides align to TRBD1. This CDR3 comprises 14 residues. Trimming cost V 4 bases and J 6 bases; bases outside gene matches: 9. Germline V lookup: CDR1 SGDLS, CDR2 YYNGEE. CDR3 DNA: TGTGCCAGCAGCAGCACGGGACAGGTTGGCGAGCAGTACTTC. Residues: CASSSTGQVGEQYF.

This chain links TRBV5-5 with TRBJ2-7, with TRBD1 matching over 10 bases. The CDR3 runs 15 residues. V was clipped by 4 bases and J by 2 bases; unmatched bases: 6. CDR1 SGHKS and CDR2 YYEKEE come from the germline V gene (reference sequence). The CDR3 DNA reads TGTGCCAGCAGCCCCCGACAGGGGGCGACCTACGAGCAGTACTTC. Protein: CASSPRQGATYEQYF. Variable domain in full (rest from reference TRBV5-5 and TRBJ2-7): DAGVTQSPTHLIKTRGQQVTLRCSPISGHKSVSWYQQVLGQGPQFIFQYYEKEERGRGNFPDRFSARQFPNYSSELNVNALLLGDSALYLCASSPRQGATYEQYFGPGTRLTVT.

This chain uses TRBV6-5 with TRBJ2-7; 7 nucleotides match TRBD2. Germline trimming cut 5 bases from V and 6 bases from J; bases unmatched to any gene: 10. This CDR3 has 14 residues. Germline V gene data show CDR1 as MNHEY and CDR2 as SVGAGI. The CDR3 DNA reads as TGTGCCAGCAGTACCCGGGGGGAAGCAGCCGAGCAGTACTTC. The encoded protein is CASSTRGEAAEQYF.

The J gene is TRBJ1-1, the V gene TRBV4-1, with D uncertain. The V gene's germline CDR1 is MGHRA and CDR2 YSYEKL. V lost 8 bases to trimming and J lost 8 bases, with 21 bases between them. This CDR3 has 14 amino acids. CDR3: CASSYPGRTHEAFF. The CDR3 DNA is TGCGCCAGCTCATACCCAGGCCGAACCCACGAAGCTTTCTTT.

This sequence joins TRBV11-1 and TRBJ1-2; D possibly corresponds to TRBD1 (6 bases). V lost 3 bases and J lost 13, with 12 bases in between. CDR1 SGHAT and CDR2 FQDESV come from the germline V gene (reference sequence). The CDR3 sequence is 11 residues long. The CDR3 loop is CASSFPDSITF. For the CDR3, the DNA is TGTGCCAGCAGCTTCCCGGACAGCATCACCTTC. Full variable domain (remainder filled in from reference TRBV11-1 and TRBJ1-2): EAEVAQSPRYKITEKSQAVAFWCDPISGHATLYWYRQILGQGPELLVQFQDESVVDDSQLPKDRFSAERLKGVDSTLKIQPAELGDSAMYLCASSFPDSITFGSGTRLTVV.

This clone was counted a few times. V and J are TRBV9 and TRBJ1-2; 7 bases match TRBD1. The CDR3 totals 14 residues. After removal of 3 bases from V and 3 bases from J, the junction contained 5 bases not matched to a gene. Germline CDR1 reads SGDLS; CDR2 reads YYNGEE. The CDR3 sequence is CASSAGDRDYGYTF. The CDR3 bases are TGTGCCAGCAGCGCCGGAGACAGGGACTATGGCTACACCTTC.

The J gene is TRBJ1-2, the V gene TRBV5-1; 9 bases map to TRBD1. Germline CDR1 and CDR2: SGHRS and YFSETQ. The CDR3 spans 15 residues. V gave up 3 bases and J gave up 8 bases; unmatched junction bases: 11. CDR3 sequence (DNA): TGCGCCAGCAGCTCCCCCGGGACAGGGCTTAGGGGCTACACCTTC. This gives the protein CASSSPGTGLRGYTF.

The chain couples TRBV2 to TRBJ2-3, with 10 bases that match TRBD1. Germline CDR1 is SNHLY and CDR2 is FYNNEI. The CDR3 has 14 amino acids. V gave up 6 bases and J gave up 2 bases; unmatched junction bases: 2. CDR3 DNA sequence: TGTGCCAGCAGCGACAGGGGGCCCACAGATACGCAGTATTTT. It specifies CASSDRGPTDTQYF.

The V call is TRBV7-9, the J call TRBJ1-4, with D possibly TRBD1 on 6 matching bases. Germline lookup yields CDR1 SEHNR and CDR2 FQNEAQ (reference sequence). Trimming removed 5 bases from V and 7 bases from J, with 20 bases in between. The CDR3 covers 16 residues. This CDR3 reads CASSPTTVLQGEKLFF. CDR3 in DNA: TGTGCCAGCAGCCCTACTACAGTGCTACAGGGTGAAAAACTGTTTTTT. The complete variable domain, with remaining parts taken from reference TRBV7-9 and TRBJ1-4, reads DTGVSQNPRHKITKRGQNVTFRCDPISEHNRLYWYRQTLGQGPEFLTYFQNEAQLEKSRLLSDRFSAERPKGSFSTLEIQRTEQGDSAMYLCASSPTTVLQGEKLFFGSGTQLSVL.

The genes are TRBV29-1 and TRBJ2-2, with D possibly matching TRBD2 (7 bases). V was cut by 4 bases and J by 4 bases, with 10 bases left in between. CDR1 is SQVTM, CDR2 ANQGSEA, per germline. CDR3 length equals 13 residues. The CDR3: CSVGGGTTGELFF. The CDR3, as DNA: TGCAGCGTTGGGGGGGGCACCACCGGGGAGCTGTTTTTT.

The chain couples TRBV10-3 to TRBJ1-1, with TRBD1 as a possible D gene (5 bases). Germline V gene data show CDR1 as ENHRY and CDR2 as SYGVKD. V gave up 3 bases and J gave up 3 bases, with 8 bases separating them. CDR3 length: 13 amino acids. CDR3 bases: TGTGCCATCAGTGAAAGGGGCGACACTGAAGCTTTCTTT. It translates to CAISERGDTEAFF.

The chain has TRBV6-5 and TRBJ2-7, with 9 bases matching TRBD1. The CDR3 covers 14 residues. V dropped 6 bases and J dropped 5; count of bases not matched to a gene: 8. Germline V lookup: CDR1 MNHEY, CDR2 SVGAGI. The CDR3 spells CASRLDRGPNEQYF. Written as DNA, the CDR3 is TGTGCCAGCAGATTGGACAGGGGCCCTAACGAGCAGTACTTC.

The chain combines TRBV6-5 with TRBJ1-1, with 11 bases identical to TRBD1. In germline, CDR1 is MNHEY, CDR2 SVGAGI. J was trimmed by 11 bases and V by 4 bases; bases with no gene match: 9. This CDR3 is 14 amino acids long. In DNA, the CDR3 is TGTGCCAGCAGTTCCCCTGGGACAGGGGGTGAGGCTTTCTTT. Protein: CASSSPGTGGEAFF.

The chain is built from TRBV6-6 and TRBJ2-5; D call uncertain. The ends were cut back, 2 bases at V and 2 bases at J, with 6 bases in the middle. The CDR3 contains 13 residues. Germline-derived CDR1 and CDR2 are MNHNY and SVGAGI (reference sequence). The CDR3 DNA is TGTGCCAGCAGTTACGGCAGTCAAGAGACCCAGTACTTC. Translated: CASSYGSQETQYF.

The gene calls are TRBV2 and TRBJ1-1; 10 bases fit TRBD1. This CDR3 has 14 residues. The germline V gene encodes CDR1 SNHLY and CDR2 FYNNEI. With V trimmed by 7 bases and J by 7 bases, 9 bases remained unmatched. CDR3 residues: CASNDRGPSFEAFF. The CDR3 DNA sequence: TGTGCCAGCAACGACAGGGGGCCCTCCTTTGAAGCTTTCTTT. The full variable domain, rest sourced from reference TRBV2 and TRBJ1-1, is EPEVTQTPSHQVTQMGQEVILRCVPISNHLYFYWYRQILGQKVEFLVSFYNNEISEKSEIFDDQFSVERPDGSNFTLKIRSTKLEDSAMYFCASNDRGPSFEAFFGQGTRLTVV.

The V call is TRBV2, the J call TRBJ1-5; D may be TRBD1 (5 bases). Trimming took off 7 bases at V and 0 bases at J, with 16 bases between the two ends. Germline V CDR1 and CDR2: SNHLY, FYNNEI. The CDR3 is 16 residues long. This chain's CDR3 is CASTGAQPNSNQPQHF. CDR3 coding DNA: TGTGCCAGCACTGGGGCGCAACCTAATAGCAATCAGCCCCAGCATTTT.

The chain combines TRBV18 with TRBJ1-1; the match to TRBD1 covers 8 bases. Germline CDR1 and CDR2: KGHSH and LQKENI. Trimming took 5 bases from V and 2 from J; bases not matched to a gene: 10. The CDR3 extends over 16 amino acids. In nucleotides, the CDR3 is TGTGCCAGCTCATCTGGACAGGGCCGGAGAAACACTGAAGCTTTCTTT. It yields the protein CASSSGQGRRNTEAFF.